The rows below give T cell receptor beta chains drawn from one sample of a study of glioma-infiltrating T cells after dendritic cell vaccination. The repertoire was sequenced with immunoSEQ multiplex PCR; TCRdb's copy has only in-frame clones and lacks some. The sample shows about 50,000 clones, over 75% of them seen only once. The sample was blood, taken after dendritic cell vaccination. These receptor sequences come from a human donor with glioblastoma. Each CDR3 is given with its conserved first and last residue. D genes are given only for firm matches. Only part of the rows carry a size: once, few, many, or a class if the clone is expanded.

v_call	d_call	j_call	clone_size	cdr3_nt	cdr3_aa
TRBV5-4	.	TRBJ2-2	.	TGTGCCAGCAGCTTGGTTGGCAACCTCGCGAACACCGGGGAGCTGTTTTTT	CASSLVGNLANTGELFF
TRBV9	TRBD1	TRBJ1-1	.	TGTGCCAGCAGCGTAGGAGTACAGGGGGAAAACGGTGAAGCTTTCTTT	CASSVGVQGENGEAFF
TRBV7-2	TRBD2	TRBJ2-3	.	TGTGCCAGCAGCTTTACTAGCGGGAGGCCGGGGGATACGCAGTATTTT	CASSFTSGRPGDTQYF
TRBV28	.	TRBJ2-2	.	TGTGCCAGCAGTTCCAGGGTCCCCGGGGAGCTGTTTTTT	CASSSRVPGELFF
TRBV7-8	.	TRBJ1-2	.	TGTGCCAGCAGCTTCTCGATACTTAACTATGGCTACACCTTC	CASSFSILNYGYTF
TRBV5-4	TRBD1	TRBJ1-2	.	TGTGCCAGCAGCCGGGACAGCCTCTATGGCTACACCTTC	CASSRDSLYGYTF
TRBV21-1	.	TRBJ2-1	.	TGTGCCCGGGGGGGTAGGACCGATTACAATGAGCAGTTCTTC	CARGGRTDYNEQFF
TRBV7-2	TRBD1	TRBJ2-3	.	TGTGCCAGCAGCGAGCCCACAGGGGCTAGAGATACGCAGTATTTT	CASSEPTGARDTQYF
TRBV28	TRBD2	TRBJ2-3	.	TGTGCCAGCAACTCCCCCTATAGCGGGAGGGTGGCAGATACGCAGTATTTT	CASNSPYSGRVADTQYF
TRBV28	TRBD2	TRBJ2-7	.	TGTGCCAGCAGTACCGGGACTAGCGGGAGTCTTTACAGCGACGAGCAGTACTTC	CASSTGTSGSLYSDEQYF
TRBV6-6	TRBD1	TRBJ2-1	.	TGTGCCAGCAGTCCTTACAGGGGGGACAATGAGCAGTTCTTC	CASSPYRGDNEQFF
TRBV19	TRBD2	TRBJ2-1	few	TGTGCCAGTAGTATGCCGGGACTAGCATATAGGTGGCAGTTCTTC	CASSMPGLAYRWQFF
TRBV2	TRBD2	TRBJ2-7	.	TGTGCCAGCAGGTTACTAGCGGGAGGTTACGAGCAGTACTTC	CASRLLAGGYEQYF
TRBV27	.	TRBJ1-4	.	TGTGCCGCCGGGGGAGGGTTTGGAGAAAAACTGTTTTTT	CAAGGGFGEKLFF
TRBV29-1	.	TRBJ1-4	.	TGCAGCGTTTCGCAGCGTGAAAAACTGTTTTTT	CSVSQREKLFF
TRBV28	TRBD1	TRBJ1-2	.	TGTGCCAGCGGACAGGGTTATGGCTACACCTTC	CASGQGYGYTF
TRBV9	TRBD2	TRBJ2-7	.	TGTGCCAGCAGCGTAGATGGAGGACTAGCGGGAGTATACGAGCAGTACTTC	CASSVDGGLAGVYEQYF
TRBV27	.	TRBJ1-1	.	TGTGCCAGCAGTTCAGGGTTTACTGAAGCTTTCTTT	CASSSGFTEAFF
TRBV19	TRBD2	TRBJ2-1	.	TGTGCCAGTAGGGGACTAGCGGGACCCAATGAGCAGTTCTTC	CASRGLAGPNEQFF
TRBV7-9	.	TRBJ2-5	.	TGTGCCAGCAGCTTAGCCCCCCAGGGGGGTGGGACCCAGTACTTC	CASSLAPQGGGTQYF
TRBV25-1	TRBD2	TRBJ2-5	.	TGTGCCAGCAGTGAATTAGGCTTTAGCGGGAGGAGAGAGACCCAGTACTTC	CASSELGFSGRRETQYF
TRBV4-3	TRBD2	TRBJ2-1	.	TGCGCCAGCAGCCCGCGGGGAGGGTATGAGCAGTTCTTC	CASSPRGGYEQFF
TRBV19	.	TRBJ1-1	.	TGTGCCAGTAGTATCAGGTTTGAAGCTTTCTTT	CASSIRFEAFF
TRBV18	TRBD1	TRBJ1-6	.	TGTGCCAGCTCACCACTCAGGGGGCGCGTGAATTCTTCACCCCTCCACTTT	CASSPLRGRVNSSPLHF
TRBV7-3	.	TRBJ1-1	.	TGTGCCAGCAGCTCACAGGGCAGTGGCACTGAAGCTTTCTTT	CASSSQGSGTEAFF
TRBV28	.	TRBJ2-1	.	TGTGCCAGCAGGTCCCTGGGTCTCGGGGAGATCTCCTACAATGAGCAGTTCTTC	CASRSLGLGEISYNEQFF
TRBV5-4	.	TRBJ2-1	.	TGTGCCAGCAGCTTGGTTTCGTTCCAGGGAGGAAATGAGCAGTTCTTC	CASSLVSFQGGNEQFF